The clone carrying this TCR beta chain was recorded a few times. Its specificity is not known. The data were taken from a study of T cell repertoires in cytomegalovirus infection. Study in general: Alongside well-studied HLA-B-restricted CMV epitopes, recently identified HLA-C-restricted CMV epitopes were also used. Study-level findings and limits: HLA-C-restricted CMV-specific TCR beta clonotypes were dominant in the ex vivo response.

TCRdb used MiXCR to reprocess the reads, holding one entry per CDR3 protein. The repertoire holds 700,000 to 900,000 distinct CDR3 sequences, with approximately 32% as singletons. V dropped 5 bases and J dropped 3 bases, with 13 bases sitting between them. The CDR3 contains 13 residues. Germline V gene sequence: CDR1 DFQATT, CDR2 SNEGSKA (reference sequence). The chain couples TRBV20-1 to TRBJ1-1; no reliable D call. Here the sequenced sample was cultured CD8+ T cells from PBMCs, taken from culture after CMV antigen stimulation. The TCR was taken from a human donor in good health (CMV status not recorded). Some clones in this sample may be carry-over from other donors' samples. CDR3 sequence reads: CSAPGEGYTEAFF. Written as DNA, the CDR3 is TGCAGTGCTCCTGGTGAGGGTTACACTGAAGCTTTCTTT.